The 20 T cell receptor beta chains below were found in one sample sequenced in a study of pediatric ulcerative colitis. Here immunoSEQ multiplex PCR was the method, and the copy in TCRdb shows in-frame clones only, minus some. This sample has 35,000 to 45,000 clones; 75% to 90% occur once, and the top ten carry roughly 23%. Sequencing was carried out using blood. These receptors all come from a girl under 18 with moderate ulcerative colitis.

The rearrangement links TRBV5-8 to TRBJ2-7; a possible D gene is TRBD1 (6 bases). The CDR3 runs 13 residues. The V end lost 6 bases, the J end lost 2 bases, and 12 bases lay between the germline ends. From germline, CDR1 is SGHTS and CDR2 YDEGEE. CDR3 DNA sequence: TGTGCCAGCAAGGGGACAAGAACCTACGAGCAGTACTTC. It encodes CASKGTRTYEQYF. The full variable domain, with the rest looked up from reference TRBV5-8 and TRBJ2-7, is EAGVTQSPTHLIKTRGQQATLRCSPISGHTSVYWYQQALGLGLQFLLWYDEGEERNRGNFPPRFSGRQFPNYSSELNVNALELEDSALYLCASKGTRTYEQYFGPGTRLTVT.

This rearrangement joins TRBV4-1 to TRBJ2-5; no reliable D call. V was cut by 1 base and J by 1 base, with 7 bases left in between. The CDR3 consists of 14 residues. Germline lookup yields CDR1 MGHRA and CDR2 YSYEKL. CDR3 sequence (DNA): TGCGCCAGCAGCCAAGCGCTCCTCCAAGAGACCCAGTACTTC. Its protein is CASSQALLQETQYF.

The chain employs TRBV28 and TRBJ1-2, with D perhaps TRBD1 (5 bases). CDR3 size: 17 residues. V was pared by 6 bases and J by 2 bases, with 22 bases between. Germline assignment: CDR1 MDHEN and CDR2 SYDVKM. CDR3 region: CASSDPKLGVTNYGYTF. The CDR3 DNA follows: TGTGCCAGCAGCGACCCAAAATTAGGGGTCACAAACTATGGCTACACCTTC.

V is TRBV7-6 and J is TRBJ2-5, with unresolved D. CDR1 and CDR2 (germline): SGHVS, FNYEAQ. Trimming removed 3 bases at V and 2 bases at J, with 10 bases between. The CDR3 covers 14 residues. The CDR3 here is CASSLAERQETQYF. The CDR3 DNA follows: TGTGCCAGCAGCTTGGCGGAGAGACAAGAGACCCAGTACTTC.

The V call is TRBV2, the J call TRBJ1-2; TRBD1 agrees at 7 bases. V dropped 6 bases and J dropped 8; count of bases not matched to a gene: 9. Germline CDR1 and CDR2: SNHLY and FYNNEI. This CDR3 has 13 amino acids. The CDR3 DNA sequence: TGTGCCAGCAGAGACAGGGAGGAGAGCGGCTACACCTTC. Its translation is CASRDREESGYTF.

The table lists this clone with a count of one. The chain carries TRBV4-1 and TRBJ1-2; D possibly corresponds to TRBD1 (5 bases). The CDR3 runs to 13 residues. The V gene's germline CDR1 is MGHRA and CDR2 YSYEKL. V lost 1 base and J lost 7, with 10 bases in between. In DNA, the CDR3 is TGCGCCAGCAGCCAAGTCAGGGACCGTGGCTACACCTTC. Translated: CASSQVRDRGYTF.

The rearrangement uses TRBV18 and TRBJ2-3; the match to TRBD1 covers 7 bases. Germline V CDR1 and CDR2: KGHSH, LQKENI. V was pared by 2 bases and J by 2 bases, with 10 bases of the junction left unmatched. The CDR3 covers 17 residues. In DNA form, the CDR3 reads TGTGCCAGCTCACCAGCTAGGGACAGACTACTCACAGATACGCAGTATTTT. The encoded protein is CASSPARDRLLTDTQYF.

V usage is TRBV5-5 and J usage is TRBJ2-3; tentative D call: TRBD2 (6 bases). This CDR3 contains 11 residues. The V end was cut by 6 bases, the J end by 5 bases, with 7 bases between. Per the germline V gene, CDR1 is SGHKS and CDR2 is YYEKEE (reference sequence). CDR3 residues: CASTGEDTQYF. DNA for the CDR3: TGTGCCAGCACGGGGGAAGATACGCAGTATTTT. Full variable domain (remainder filled in from reference TRBV5-5 and TRBJ2-3): DAGVTQSPTHLIKTRGQQVTLRCSPISGHKSVSWYQQVLGQGPQFIFQYYEKEERGRGNFPDRFSARQFPNYSSELNVNALLLGDSALYLCASTGEDTQYFGPGTRLTVL.

In its sample, this clone was seen a few times. V and J are TRBV4-1 and TRBJ2-7; TRBD2 agrees at 7 bases. The CDR3 is 16 amino acids. In germline, CDR1 is MGHRA, CDR2 YSYEKL. The J segment lost 4 bases and the V segment lost 0 bases, leaving 9 bases of the junction unmatched. The CDR3 nucleotides read TGCGCCAGCAGCCAAGATCTGGCGGGAGCCAGGTACGAGCAGTACTTC. The encoded protein is CASSQDLAGARYEQYF.

The chain is built from TRBV5-4 and TRBJ2-7; 14 positions agree with TRBD2. V lost 4 bases to trimming and J lost 4 bases; unmatched junction nucleotides: 10. The CDR3 contains 17 residues. CDR1 is SGHNT, CDR2 YYREEE, per germline (reference sequence). CDR3 amino acids: CASSPTSGRAGLYEQYF. DNA of the CDR3: TGTGCCAGCAGCCCGACTAGCGGGAGGGCCGGTTTGTACGAGCAGTACTTC.

The V call is TRBV5-1, the J call TRBJ2-1, with D possibly called TRBD1 or TRBD2 (5 bases each). Trimming shortened V by 1 base and J by 9 bases, and 11 bases separated the two germline ends. The V gene's germline CDR1 is SGHRS and CDR2 YFSETQ. The CDR3 spans 13 residues. CDR3 DNA sequence: TGCGCCAGCAGCTTGACTAGGGGTCGTGAGCAGTTCTTC. It translates to CASSLTRGREQFF.

The chain links TRBV19 to TRBJ1-4; D remains ambiguous. The CDR3 loop spans 14 amino acids. Trimming pared 4 bases from V and 0 bases from J, leaving 6 bases between. Germline V CDR1 and CDR2: LNHDA, SQIVND (reference sequence). CDR3 sequence (DNA): TGTGCCAGTAGTAACACCGCAACTAATGAAAAACTGTTTTTT. This sequence encodes CASSNTATNEKLFF.

CDR3 in amino acids: CASSPAGPTEAFF. CDR3 in DNA: TGTGCCAGCAGCCCCGCAGGGCCCACTGAAGCTTTCTTT. This sequence joins TRBV2 and TRBJ1-1; a weak D match, TRBD1 (5 bases). CDR3 size: 13 residues. The V and J ends lost 6 bases and 4 bases respectively, with 12 bases between them. Germline values: CDR1 SNHLY, CDR2 FYNNEI.

The chain is built from TRBV4-1 and TRBJ1-6, with D maybe TRBD1 (6 bases). Germline CDR1 MGHRA, CDR2 YSYEKL. The CDR3 contains 15 residues. V gave up 1 base and J gave up 9 bases, with 13 bases separating them. CDR3 sequence: CASSQARAGVSPLHF. DNA for the CDR3: TGCGCCAGCAGCCAAGCTAGGGCAGGGGTTTCACCCCTCCACTTT.

The chain couples TRBV6-5 to TRBJ2-7; 8 bases agree with TRBD1. V lost 3 bases, J lost 4 bases, and 8 bases stayed unmatched. The CDR3 length is 15 residues. Germline lookup yields CDR1 MNHEY and CDR2 SVGAGI. CDR3 nucleotide sequence: TGTGCCAGCAGTTATTTACAGGGGGAAGAATACGAGCAGTACTTC. Translating gives CASSYLQGEEYEQYF.

In its sample, this clone ranks as medium-sized (0.01 to 0.1%). This chain connects TRBV7-4 to TRBJ2-5; the D gene is possibly TRBD2 (6 bases). The V end was cut by 2 bases, the J end by 5 bases, with 24 bases between. Germline CDR1 reads SGHVT; CDR2 reads SQSDAQ. CDR3 length equals 18 residues. The CDR3 sequence is CASSLFPPPRGRTETQYF. For the CDR3, the DNA is TGTGCCAGCAGCTTATTCCCCCCCCCACGGGGGAGAACGGAGACCCAGTACTTC.

V and J are TRBV28 and TRBJ2-5; 10 bases match TRBD2. The CDR3 length is 14 residues. CDR1 is MDHEN, CDR2 SYDVKM, per germline. J was trimmed by 6 bases and V by 6 bases; bases with no gene match: 7. As DNA, the CDR3 is TGTGCCAGCAGCCTAGCGGGAGACTTAAAGACCCAGTACTTC. Its translation is CASSLAGDLKTQYF. Supplemented by reference TRBV28 and TRBJ2-5, the full variable domain reads DVKVTQSSRYLVKRTGEKVFLECVQDMDHENMFWYRQDPGLGLRLIYFSYDVKMKEKGDIPEGYSVSREKKERFSLILESASTNQTSMYLCASSLAGDLKTQYFGPGTRLLVL.

This clone was found once. This chain connects TRBV6-5 to TRBJ1-5; D is ambiguous. CDR3 length: 12 residues. In germline, CDR1 is MNHEY, CDR2 SVGAGI. The V and J ends lost 2 bases and 6 bases respectively, with 5 bases between them. In nucleotides, the CDR3 is TGTGCCAGCAGTTACCCCCCTCAGCCCCAGCATTTT. Translated: CASSYPPQPQHF.

The rearrangement joins TRBV30 to TRBJ1-6; 8 bases are a match to TRBD1. Trimming took 3 bases from V and 16 from J; bases not matched to a gene: 8. The CDR3 is 12 residues long. The germline V gene encodes CDR1 GTSNPN and CDR2 SVGIG (reference sequence). The CDR3 DNA follows: TGTGCCTGGAGAAGGACAGGGAAAGATCTCCACTTT. Translating it yields CAWRRTGKDLHF. The whole variable domain, filled in from reference TRBV30 and TRBJ1-6, reads SQTIHQWPATLVQPVGSPLSLECTVEGTSNPNLYWYRQAAGRGLQLLFYSVGIGQISSEVPQNLSASRPQDRQFILSSKKLLLSDSGFYLCAWRRTGKDLHFGNGTRLTVT.

This clone was observed a few times. The chain couples TRBV19 to TRBJ1-3; possibly TRBD1 for D (6 bases). Germline loops: CDR1 LNHDA, CDR2 SQIVND (reference sequence). Trimming stripped 6 bases from V and 4 bases from J, with 13 bases between. This CDR3 is 14 amino acids long. For the CDR3, the DNA is TGTGCCAGTAGACCACAGGGCGGAGGAAACACCATATATTTT. As protein: CASRPQGGGNTIYF. Together with reference TRBV19 and TRBJ1-3, the CDR3 gives the full variable domain: DGGITQSPKYLFRKEGQNVTLSCEQNLNHDAMYWYRQDPGQGLRLIYYSQIVNDFQKGDIAEGYSVSREKKESFPLTVTSAQKNPTAFYLCASRPQGGGNTIYFGEGSWLTVV.